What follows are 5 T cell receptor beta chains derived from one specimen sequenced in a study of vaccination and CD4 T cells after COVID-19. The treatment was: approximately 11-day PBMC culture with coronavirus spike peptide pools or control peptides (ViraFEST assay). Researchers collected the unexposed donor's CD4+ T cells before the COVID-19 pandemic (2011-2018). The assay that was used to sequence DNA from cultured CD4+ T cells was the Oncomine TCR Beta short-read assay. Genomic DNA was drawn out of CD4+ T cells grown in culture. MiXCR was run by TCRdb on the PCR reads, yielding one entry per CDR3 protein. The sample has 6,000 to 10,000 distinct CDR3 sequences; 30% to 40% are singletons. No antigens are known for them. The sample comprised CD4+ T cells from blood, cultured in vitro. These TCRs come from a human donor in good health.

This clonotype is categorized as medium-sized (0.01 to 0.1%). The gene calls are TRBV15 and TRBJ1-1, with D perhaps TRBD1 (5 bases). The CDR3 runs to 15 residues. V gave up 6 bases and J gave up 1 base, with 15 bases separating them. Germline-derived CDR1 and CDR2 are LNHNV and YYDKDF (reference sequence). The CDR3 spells CATRLERQGNTEAFF. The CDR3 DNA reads TGTGCCACCAGACTCGAACGTCAGGGGAACACTGAAGCTTTCTTT.

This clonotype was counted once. The CDR3 sequence: CASSFGTATQETQYF. For the CDR3, the DNA is TGTGCCAGCAGCTTTGGGACAGCCACGCAAGAGACCCAGTACTTC. The V gene is TRBV5-4, the J gene TRBJ2-5; 7 positions match TRBD1. The CDR3 consists of 15 residues. Germline V gene data show CDR1 as SGHNT and CDR2 as YYREEE (reference sequence). V shed 2 bases, J shed 2 bases, and the junction held 6 bases outside the gene matches.

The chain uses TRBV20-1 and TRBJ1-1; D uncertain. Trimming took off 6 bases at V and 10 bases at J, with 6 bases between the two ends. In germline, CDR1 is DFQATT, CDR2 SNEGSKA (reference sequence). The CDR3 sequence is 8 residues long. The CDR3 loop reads CSALRAFF. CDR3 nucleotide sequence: TGCAGTGCCCTCCGAGCTTTCTTT.

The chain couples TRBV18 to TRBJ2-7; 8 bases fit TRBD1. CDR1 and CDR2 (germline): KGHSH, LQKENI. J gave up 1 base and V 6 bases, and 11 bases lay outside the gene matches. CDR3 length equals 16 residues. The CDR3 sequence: CASSPNRGKGSYEQYF. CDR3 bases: TGTGCCAGCTCCCCTAACAGGGGGAAGGGGTCCTACGAGCAGTACTTC.

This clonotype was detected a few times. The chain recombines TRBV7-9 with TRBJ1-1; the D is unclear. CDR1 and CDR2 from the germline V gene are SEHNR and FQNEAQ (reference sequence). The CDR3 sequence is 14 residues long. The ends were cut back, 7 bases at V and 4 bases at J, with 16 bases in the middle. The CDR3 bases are TGTGCCAGCAACTTTATCGGGGTGGGCACTGAAGCTTTCTTT. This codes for CASNFIGVGTEAFF.